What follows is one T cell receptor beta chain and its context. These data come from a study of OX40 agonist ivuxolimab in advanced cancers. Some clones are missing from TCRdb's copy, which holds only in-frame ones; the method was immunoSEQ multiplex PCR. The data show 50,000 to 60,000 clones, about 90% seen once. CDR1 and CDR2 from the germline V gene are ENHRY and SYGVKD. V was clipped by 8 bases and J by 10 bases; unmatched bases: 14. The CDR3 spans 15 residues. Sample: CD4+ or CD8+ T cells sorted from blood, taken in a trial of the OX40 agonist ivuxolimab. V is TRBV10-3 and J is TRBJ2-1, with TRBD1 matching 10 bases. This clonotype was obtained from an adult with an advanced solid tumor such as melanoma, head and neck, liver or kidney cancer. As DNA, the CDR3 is TGTGCCATCGGAGGACAGACAGGGGGCAAGGGAGAGCAGTTCTTC. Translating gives CAIGGQTGGKGEQFF.